Sequencing of this TCR beta chain was carried out in a study of CD8+CD57+ T cells in acquired aplastic anemia. Turning to the study itself: On average, sorted CD4+ and CD8+ cells gave around 3.3 ug of DNA. Study-wide points: Shared by patients and controls, just under 30 CD8+ CDR3s were abundant in patients.

Genomic DNA was employed as the template in profiling TCR beta VDJ and CDR3. Via MiXCR, TCRdb re-called the reads, giving one row per CDR3 protein. The data contain about 120,000 distinct CDR3 sequences, 45% to 60% of them singletons. CDR1 ENHRY and CDR2 SYGVKD come from the germline V gene. This CDR3 has 12 residues. V lost 0 bases and J 8 bases, leaving 7 bases between the germline ends. This clonotype was counted a few times. What it binds is not known. In patients chosen for sequencing, flow cytometry had shown CD8+CD57+ cell expansion. Diagnosis of severe acquired aplastic anemia applied to all patients.

This TCR was recovered from a human donor with aplastic anemia. This chain uses TRBV10-3 with TRBJ1-2; D may be TRBD1 (6 bases). Material: sorted CD4+, CD8+, or CD8+CD57+ T cells (not recorded which) from PBMCs. The DNA for the CDR3 is TGTGCCATCAGTGAGTCGACAGGAGGCTACACCTTC. This encodes CAISESTGGYTF.